This T cell receptor beta chain was obtained from a study of sequential checkpoint blockade in melanoma. Whole-study context: Arm A got nivolumab then ipilimumab; arm B the reverse, 1:1. Maintenance nivolumab came after either treatment sequence.

The protocol was immunoSEQ multiplex PCR, while the TCRdb copy is restricted to in-frame clones and leaves out a portion. This sample has around 40,000 clones; 86% occur once, and the top ten carry around 10%. The treatment here: randomized to nivolumab then ipilimumab (arm A) or the reverse (arm B). No patient had prior DNA-damaging chemotherapy. PBMC sorting kept live CD3+CD8+ cells without CD19 or CD56. This CDR3 is 14 amino acids long. J lost 3 bases, V lost 8 bases, and 7 bases had no gene match. CDR1 is LNHDA, CDR2 SQIVND, per germline (reference sequence). This clone is a singleton in its sample.

This sequence originates from a human donor with melanoma. Source: CD8+ T cells sorted from blood (inferred from file names), taken from a patient given nivolumab and ipilimumab in sequence. This chain uses TRBV19 with TRBJ2-1; 7 nucleotides agree with TRBD1. The CDR3 nucleotides read TGTGCCAGTGCGGCAGGGGGTAACTACAATGAGCAGTTCTTC. As protein: CASAAGGNYNEQFF.